This TCR beta chain was observed in a study of blood T cell repertoires in COVID-19. The data were produced by immunoSEQ multiplex PCR, yet TCRdb's version contains in-frame clones alone and is incomplete. The sample contains about 300,000 clones, around nine tenths of which appear only once. CDR3 length equals 14 residues. Trimming removed 2 bases at V and 1 base at J, with 8 bases between. CDR1 MNHEY and CDR2 SVGAGI come from the germline V gene. This TCR derives from a man between 65 and 85 years old with acute or convalescent COVID-19. The chain employs TRBV6-5 and TRBJ1-1; D call uncertain. Sequencing input: peripheral blood. CDR3 DNA: TGTGCCAGCAGTTACCAGGCGCGGAACACTGAAGCTTTCTTT. Residues: CASSYQARNTEAFF.